The subject of this entry is one T cell receptor beta chain. Its antigen remains unidentified. This sample stems from a study of response to subunit inactivated influenza vaccine. TCRdb recomputed calls from the RT-PCR reads with MiXCR, one row per CDR3 protein. The sample lists about 780,000 distinct CDR3 sequences, around 20% occurring once. There are 14 residues in the CDR3. Trimming removed 5 bases at V and 0 bases at J, with 13 bases between. Germline V gene data show CDR1 as DFQATT and CDR2 as SNEGSKA (reference sequence). General study points: The authors suggested that few new T cells are recruited per seasonal influenza vaccination.

This chain uses TRBV20-1 with TRBJ1-1; D ambiguous. This TCR was recovered from a man in his forties or fifties who received an inactivated influenza vaccine. Sequencing used PBMCs from blood, obtained less than 6 days after vaccination. Here the CDR3 reads CSAVTGNMNTEAFF. For the CDR3, the DNA is TGCAGTGCTGTGACCGGGAACATGAACACTGAAGCTTTCTTT.